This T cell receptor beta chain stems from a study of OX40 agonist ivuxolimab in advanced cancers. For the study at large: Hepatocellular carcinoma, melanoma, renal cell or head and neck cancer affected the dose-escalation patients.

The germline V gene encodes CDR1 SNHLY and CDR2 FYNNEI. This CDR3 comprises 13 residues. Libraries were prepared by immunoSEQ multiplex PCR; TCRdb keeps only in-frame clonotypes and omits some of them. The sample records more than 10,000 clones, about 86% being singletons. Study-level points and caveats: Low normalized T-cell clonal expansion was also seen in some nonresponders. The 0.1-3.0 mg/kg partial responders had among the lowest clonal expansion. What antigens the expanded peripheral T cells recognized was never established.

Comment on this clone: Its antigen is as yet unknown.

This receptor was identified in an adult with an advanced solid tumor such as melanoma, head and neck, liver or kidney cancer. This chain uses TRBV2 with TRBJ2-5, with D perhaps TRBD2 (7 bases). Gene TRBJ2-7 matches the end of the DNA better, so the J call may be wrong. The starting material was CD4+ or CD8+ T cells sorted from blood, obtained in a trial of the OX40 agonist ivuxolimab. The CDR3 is CASSRGATYEQYF. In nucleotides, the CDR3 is TGTGCCAGCAGTCGGGGGGCCACCTACGAGCAGTACTTC.